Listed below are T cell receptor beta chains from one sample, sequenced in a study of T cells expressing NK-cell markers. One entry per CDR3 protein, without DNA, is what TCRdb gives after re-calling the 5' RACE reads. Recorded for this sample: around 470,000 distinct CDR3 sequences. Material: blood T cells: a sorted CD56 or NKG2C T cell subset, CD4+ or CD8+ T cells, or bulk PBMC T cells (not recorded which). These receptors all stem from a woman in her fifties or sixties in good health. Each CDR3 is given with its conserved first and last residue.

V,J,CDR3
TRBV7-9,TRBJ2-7,CASYDTGETNEQYF
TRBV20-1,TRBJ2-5,CSAGSILGQGRQETQYF
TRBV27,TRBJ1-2,CASKPTGEYGYTF
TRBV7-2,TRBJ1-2,CASSLGLLSLQVSGYTF
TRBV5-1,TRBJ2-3,CASSFSSSGKGDTQYF
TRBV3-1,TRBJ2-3,CASRPSGSTDTQYF
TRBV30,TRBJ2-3,CAWSQGRRGPGDTQYF
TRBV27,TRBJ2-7,CASRGSGFYEQYF
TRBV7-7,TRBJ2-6,CASSVRTGPGANVLTF
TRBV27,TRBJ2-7,CASGRGQSSYEQYF
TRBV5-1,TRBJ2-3,CASSSTSRYGTDTQYF
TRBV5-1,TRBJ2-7,CASSLGGLLEQYF
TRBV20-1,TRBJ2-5,CSARVGQNQETQYF
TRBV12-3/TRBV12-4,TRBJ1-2,CASSSGTGTGRYTF
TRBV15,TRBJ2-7,CATSRVTSGDEQYF
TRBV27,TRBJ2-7,CASGWTGVGDEQYF
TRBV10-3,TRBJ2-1,CAIRESADNEQFF
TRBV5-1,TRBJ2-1,CASSAPTSGGGNEQFF
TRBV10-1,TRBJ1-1,CASRRTGGTEAFF
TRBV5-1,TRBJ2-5,CASSLGLAGASTGETQYF
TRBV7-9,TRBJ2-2,CASSLFQAGELFF
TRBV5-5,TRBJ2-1,CASGGDSEQFF
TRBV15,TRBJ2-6,CATSFGIGEGANVLTF
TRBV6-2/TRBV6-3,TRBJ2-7,CASSRTHSGRALGEQYF
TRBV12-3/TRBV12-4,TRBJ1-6,CASSHSTGDSPLHF
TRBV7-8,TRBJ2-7,CASSPLGKVDGRGPQYF
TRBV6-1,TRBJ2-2,CASSEGDWISGTGELFF
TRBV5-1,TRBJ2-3,CASSSWGGRGLADTQYF
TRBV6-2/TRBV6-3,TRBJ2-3,CASSRTTLTDTQYF
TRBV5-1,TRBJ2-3,CASSDRSPEDTQYF
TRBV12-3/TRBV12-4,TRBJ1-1,CASKFRGLMNTEAFF
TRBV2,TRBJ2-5,CASDRREGETQYF
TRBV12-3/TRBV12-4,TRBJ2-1,CASSLVGNEQFF
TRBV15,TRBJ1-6,CATTWNRGGNSPLHF
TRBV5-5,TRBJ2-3,CASTNLAVAADTQYF
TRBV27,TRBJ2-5,CASSPIGRAQETQYF
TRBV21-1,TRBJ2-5,CASTPTPQETQYF
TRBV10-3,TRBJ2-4,CATGQAKNIQYF